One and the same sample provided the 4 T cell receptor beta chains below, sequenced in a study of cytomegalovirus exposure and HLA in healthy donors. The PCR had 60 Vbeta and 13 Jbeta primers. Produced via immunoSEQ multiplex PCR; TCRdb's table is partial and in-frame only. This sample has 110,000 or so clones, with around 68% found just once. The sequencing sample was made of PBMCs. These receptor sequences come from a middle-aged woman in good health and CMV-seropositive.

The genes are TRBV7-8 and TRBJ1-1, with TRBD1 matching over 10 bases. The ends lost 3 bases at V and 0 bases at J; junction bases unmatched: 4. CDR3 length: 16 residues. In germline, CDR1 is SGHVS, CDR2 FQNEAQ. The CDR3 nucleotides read TGTGCCAGCAGCTTTAGAGGGACAGGGGTGAACACTGAAGCTTTCTTT. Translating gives CASSFRGTGVNTEAFF. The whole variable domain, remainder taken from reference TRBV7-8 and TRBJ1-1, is GAGVSQSPRYKVAKRGQDVALRCDPISGHVSLFWYQQALGQGPEFLTYFQNEAQLDKSGLPSDRFFAERPEGSVSTLKIQRTQQEDSAVYLCASSFRGTGVNTEAFFGQGTRLTVV.

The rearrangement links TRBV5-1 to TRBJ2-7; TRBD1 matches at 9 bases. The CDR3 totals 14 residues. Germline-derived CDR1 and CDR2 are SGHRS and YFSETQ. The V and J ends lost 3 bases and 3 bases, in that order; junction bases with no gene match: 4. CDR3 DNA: TGCGCCAGCAGCTGGACAGGGGCTGGCTACGAGCAGTACTTC. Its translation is CASSWTGAGYEQYF.

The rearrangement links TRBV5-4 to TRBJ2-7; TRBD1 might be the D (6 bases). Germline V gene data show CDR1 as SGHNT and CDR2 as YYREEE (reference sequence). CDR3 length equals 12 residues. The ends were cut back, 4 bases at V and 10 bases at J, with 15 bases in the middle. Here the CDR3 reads CASSPTTGPQYF. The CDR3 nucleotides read TGTGCCAGCAGCCCAACGACAGGACCTCAGTACTTC.

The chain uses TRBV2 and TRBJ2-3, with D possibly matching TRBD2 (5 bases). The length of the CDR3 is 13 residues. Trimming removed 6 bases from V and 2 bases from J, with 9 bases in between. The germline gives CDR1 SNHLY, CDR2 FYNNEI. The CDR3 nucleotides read TGTGCCAGCAGGAGAGGGATCACAGATACGCAGTATTTT. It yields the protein CASRRGITDTQYF.